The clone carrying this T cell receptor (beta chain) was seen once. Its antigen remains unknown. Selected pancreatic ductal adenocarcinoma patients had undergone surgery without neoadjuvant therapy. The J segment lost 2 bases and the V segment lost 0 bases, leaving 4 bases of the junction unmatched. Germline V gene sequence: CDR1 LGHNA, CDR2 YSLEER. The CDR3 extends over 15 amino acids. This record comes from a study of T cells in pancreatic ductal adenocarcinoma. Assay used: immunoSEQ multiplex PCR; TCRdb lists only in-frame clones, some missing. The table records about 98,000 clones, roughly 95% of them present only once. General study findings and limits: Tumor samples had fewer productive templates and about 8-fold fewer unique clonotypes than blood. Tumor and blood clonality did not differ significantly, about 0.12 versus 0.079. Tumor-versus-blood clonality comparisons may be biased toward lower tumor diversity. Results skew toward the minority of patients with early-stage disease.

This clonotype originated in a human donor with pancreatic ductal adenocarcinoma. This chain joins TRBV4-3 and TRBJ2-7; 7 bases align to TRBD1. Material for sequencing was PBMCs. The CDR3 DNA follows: TGCGCCAGCAGCCAAGAGACAGGGCAAGCCTACGAGCAGTACTTC. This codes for CASSQETGQAYEQYF.